This T cell receptor (beta chain) was sequenced in a study of blood T cell repertoires in COVID-19. Original analysis: Reference gene primers were amplified, and this amplification served to estimate nucleated cell counts. The assay was immunoSEQ multiplex PCR, and TCRdb's table has in-frame clones only and misses some. Clone size and V and J calls were adopted from that table, with D and trimming inferred from the DNA. The sample includes 140,000 to 150,000 clones, roughly 81% of them seen just once. This clone has only a few counts. The J segment lost 2 bases and the V segment lost 6 bases, leaving 8 bases of the junction unmatched. Germline CDR1 SNHLY, CDR2 FYNNEI. The CDR3 contains 15 residues.

The gene calls are TRBV2 and TRBJ2-7, with 9 nucleotides matching TRBD1. The receptor was isolated from a human donor with acute or convalescent COVID-19. The donor label of this sample is uncertain. What was sequenced was peripheral blood. DNA of the CDR3: TGTGCCAGCAGCGACCCGGGACAGGGAACCTACGAGCAGTACTTC. It codes for CASSDPGQGTYEQYF.